The clone carrying this T cell receptor beta chain has a handful of counts. Antigen: not known. The data derive from a study of blood T cells in healthy people across ages. Overall study results and limits: Diversity estimates drawn from one million T cells were deemed underestimates. Any conclusive comparison of naive versus antigen-experienced cells was prevented by using unsorted PBMCs.

The ends lost 1 base at V and 3 bases at J; junction bases unmatched: 3. This CDR3 contains 15 residues. The second PCR ran roughly 7 to 12 cycles with a sample-barcoded 5' primer and J-beta primers. Per sample, CDR3-containing paired-end reads numbered at least 2.5 million. TCRdb reprocessed the 5' RACE reads via MiXCR and lists one record per CDR3 protein. The sample includes fewer than 1,000,000 distinct CDR3 sequences, around 45% of them seen just once. The sample was blood. The genes are TRBV12-3 or TRBV12-4 and TRBJ2-7; 10 nucleotides match TRBD1. The clonotype comes from a man aged 80 or over in good health. The chain's CDR3 is CASSLGTGGDYEQYF. In DNA form, the CDR3 reads TGTGCCAGCAGTTTAGGGACAGGGGGTGACTACGAGCAGTACTTC.